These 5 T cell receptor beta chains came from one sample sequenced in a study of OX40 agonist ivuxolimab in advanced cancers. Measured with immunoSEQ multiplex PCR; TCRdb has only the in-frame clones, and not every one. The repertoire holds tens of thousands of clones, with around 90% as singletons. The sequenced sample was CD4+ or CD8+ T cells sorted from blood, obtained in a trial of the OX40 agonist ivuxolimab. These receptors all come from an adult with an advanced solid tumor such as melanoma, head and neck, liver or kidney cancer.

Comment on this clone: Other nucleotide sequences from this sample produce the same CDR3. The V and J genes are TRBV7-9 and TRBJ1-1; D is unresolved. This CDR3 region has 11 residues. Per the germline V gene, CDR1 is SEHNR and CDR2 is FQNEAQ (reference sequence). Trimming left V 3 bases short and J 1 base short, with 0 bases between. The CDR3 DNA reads TGTGCCAGCAGCTTGAACACTGAAGCTTTCTTT. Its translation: CASSLNTEAFF.

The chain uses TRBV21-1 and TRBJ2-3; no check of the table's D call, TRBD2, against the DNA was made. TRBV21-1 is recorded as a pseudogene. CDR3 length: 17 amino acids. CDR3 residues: CASSKPGTSGLRDTQYF. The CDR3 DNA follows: TGTGCCAGCAGCAAACCTGGGACTAGCGGCCTTCGGGATACGCAGTATTTT.

The CDR3 region has the DNA TGTGCCAGTAGTATAGGAGGGCAGAACCAAGAGACCCAGTACTTC. It encodes CASSIGGQNQETQYF. The rearrangement links TRBV19 to TRBJ2-5, with a weak D call TRBD2 (5 bases). The CDR3 is made up of 15 amino acids. The V end lost 1 base, the J end lost 0 bases, and 9 bases lay between the germline ends. The germline gives CDR1 LNHDA, CDR2 SQIVND (reference sequence).

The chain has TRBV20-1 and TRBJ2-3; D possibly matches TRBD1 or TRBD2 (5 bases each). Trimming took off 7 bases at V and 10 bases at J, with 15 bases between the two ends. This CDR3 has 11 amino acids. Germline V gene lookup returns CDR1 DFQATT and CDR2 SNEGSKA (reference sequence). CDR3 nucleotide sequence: TGCAGTGTCAGAGGGGACCCCTCGCAGTATTTT. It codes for CSVRGDPSQYF.

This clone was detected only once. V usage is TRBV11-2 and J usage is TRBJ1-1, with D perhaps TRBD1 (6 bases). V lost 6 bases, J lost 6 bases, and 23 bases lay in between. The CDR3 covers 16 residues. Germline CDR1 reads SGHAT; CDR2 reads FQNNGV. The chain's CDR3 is CASSWTVGDGSAEAFF. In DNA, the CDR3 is TGTGCCAGCAGTTGGACAGTGGGTGACGGCAGCGCTGAAGCTTTCTTT.